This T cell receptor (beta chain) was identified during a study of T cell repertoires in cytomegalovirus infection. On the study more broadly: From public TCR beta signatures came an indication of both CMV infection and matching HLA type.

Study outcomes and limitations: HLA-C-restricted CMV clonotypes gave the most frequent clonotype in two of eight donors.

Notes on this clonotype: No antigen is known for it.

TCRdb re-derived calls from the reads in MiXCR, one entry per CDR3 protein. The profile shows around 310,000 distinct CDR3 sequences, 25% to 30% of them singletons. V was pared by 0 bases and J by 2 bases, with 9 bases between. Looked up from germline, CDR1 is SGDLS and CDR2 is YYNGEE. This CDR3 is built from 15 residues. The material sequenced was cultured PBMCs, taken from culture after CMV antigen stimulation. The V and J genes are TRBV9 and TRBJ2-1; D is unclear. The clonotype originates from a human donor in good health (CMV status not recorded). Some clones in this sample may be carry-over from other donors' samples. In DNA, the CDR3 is TGTGCCAGCAGCGTAGGGAGAGAGACCTACAATGAGCAGTTCTTC. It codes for CASSVGRETYNEQFF.